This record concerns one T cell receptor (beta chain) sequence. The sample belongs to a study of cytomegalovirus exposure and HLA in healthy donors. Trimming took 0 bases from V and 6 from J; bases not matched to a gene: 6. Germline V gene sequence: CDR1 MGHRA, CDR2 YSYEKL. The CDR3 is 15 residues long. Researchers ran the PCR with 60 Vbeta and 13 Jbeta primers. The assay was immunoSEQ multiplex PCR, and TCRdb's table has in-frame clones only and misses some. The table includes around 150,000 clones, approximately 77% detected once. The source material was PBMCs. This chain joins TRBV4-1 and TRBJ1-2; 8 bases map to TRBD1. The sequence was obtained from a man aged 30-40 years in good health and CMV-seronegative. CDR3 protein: CASSQDGNRGDGYTF. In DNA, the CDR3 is TGCGCCAGCAGCCAAGACGGGAACAGGGGGGATGGCTACACCTTC.